This T cell receptor (beta chain) was recovered during a study of high-grade serous ovarian cancer treatment subgroups. In the study overall: Each sample yielded on average roughly 7,000 unique TCR beta rearrangements from over 12,000 reads. General study results and limits: Different patients shared almost no repertoire; same-patient tumors shared 0.11 to 0.79. The analyses considered CDR3 and ignored CDR1 and CDR2. TCR clonal relatedness correlated positively with neoantigen level.

Tumor samples were taken before definitive surgery or chemotherapy. For this clone: No antigen is known for it.

Between the trimmed V and J ends, which lost 0 bases and 5 bases, there was a span of 9 bases. CDR1 is SGHRS and CDR2 is YFSETQ in the germline V gene. There are 14 residues in the CDR3. Data came from immunoSEQ multiplex PCR; TCRdb stores just in-frame clones and leaves some out. The table records about 15,000 clones, 86% of them present only once. The rearrangement links TRBV5-1 to TRBJ1-5; possibly TRBD1 for D (6 bases). This sequence was found in a human donor with high-grade serous ovarian cancer. The sequencing sample was made of tumor tissue. The CDR3 DNA is TGCGCCAGCAGCTTGGTATCAGGGGATCAGCCCCAGCATTTT. Translating gives CASSLVSGDQPQHF.